Listed below are T cell receptor beta chains from one sample, sequenced in a study of CD8+CD57+ T cells in acquired aplastic anemia. TCRdb called the reads again in MiXCR, with one record for every CDR3 protein. The sample includes under 350,000 distinct CDR3 sequences, roughly 59% of them seen just once. Source material: sorted CD4+, CD8+, or CD8+CD57+ T cells (not recorded which) from PBMCs. These receptors were collected from a human donor with aplastic anemia. CDR3s include the opening cysteine and the closing phenylalanine or tryptophan. D genes are given only for firm matches. Some rows have no size entry. The others give once, few or many, or a class for an expanded clone.

clone size	V gene	D gene	J gene	CDR3 DNA	CDR3 protein
.	TRBV14	.	TRBJ2-1	TGTGCCAGCAGCCAAGATGGGGCAGCGAGGGATGAGCAGTTCTTC	CASSQDGAARDEQFF
many	TRBV2	.	TRBJ2-1	TGTGCCAGCACTTGGAACAATGAGCAGTTCTTC	CASTWNNEQFF
.	TRBV15	TRBD2	TRBJ2-7	TGTGCCACCCGAGGCGCGGGAGGACATCCTTACGAGCAGTACTTC	CATRGAGGHPYEQYF
.	TRBV5-1	.	TRBJ1-1	TGCGCCAGCAGCTTGGAGGTCCAGGGGTCCATTACTACCACTGAAGCTTTCTTT	CASSLEVQGSITTTEAFF
many	TRBV5-8	.	TRBJ1-5	TGTGCCAGCAGCGAGCACGGGGCCCAGCATTTT	CASSEHGAQHF
.	TRBV14	.	TRBJ2-5	TGTGCCAGCAGCCAAGATCTCGGGAGAGAAGGATGGACCCAGTACTTC	CASSQDLGREGWTQYF
few	TRBV7-2	.	TRBJ2-1	TGTGCCAGCAGCTTGGTAAGCGCAATCAATGAGCAGTTCTTC	CASSLVSAINEQFF
many	TRBV6-2/TRBV6-3	.	TRBJ1-1	TGTGCCAGCAGCGTACAGGGCCAGGGGTACACTGAAGCTTTCTTT	CASSVQGQGYTEAFF
once	TRBV29-1	.	TRBJ1-2	TGCAGCGTGGCCCCATCTAACTATGGCTACACCTTC	CSVAPSNYGYTF
.	TRBV5-6	.	TRBJ1-6	TGTGCCAGCAGCTCCGGACCGCAGGTAGGATCACCCCTCCACTTT	CASSSGPQVGSPLHF
.	TRBV2	TRBD2	TRBJ2-3	TGTGCCAGCAGTGCCGGGACTAGCGGGAGACGGGACACAGATACGCAGTATTTT	CASSAGTSGRRDTDTQYF
.	TRBV20-1	.	TRBJ2-1	TGCAGTGCTTCCGCAGCCGGGAAAGGAATTCATGAGCAGTTCTTC	CSASAAGKGIHEQFF
.	TRBV6-5	TRBD1	TRBJ1-1	TGTGCCAGCAGTTCGGCTGGGACAGGGTTTACTGAAGCTTTCTTT	CASSSAGTGFTEAFF
few	TRBV7-2	.	TRBJ2-3	TGTGCCAGCAGCTTAGGCGACCTATTGGCAGATACGCAGTATTTT	CASSLGDLLADTQYF
.	TRBV7-2	.	TRBJ1-4	TGTGCCAGCGGTCTGGGCCCAGGAGGTGAAAAACTGTTTTTT	CASGLGPGGEKLFF
.	TRBV2	.	TRBJ1-1	TGTGCCAGCAGTGTAAGAAGGCAGGGACAAAACACTGAAGCTTTCTTT	CASSVRRQGQNTEAFF
.	TRBV11-2	TRBD2	TRBJ2-6	TGTGCCAGCACCCGGGGGGGGTCCTCTCTCTCTGGGGCCAACGTCCTGACTTTC	CASTRGGSSLSGANVLTF
.	TRBV19	.	TRBJ1-5	TGTGCCAGTACTGGCCGGGAGAATCAGCCCCAGCATTTT	CASTGRENQPQHF
.	TRBV10-3	.	TRBJ2-7	TGTGCCATCAGTGGTCGACAGGCGACTTCCCACGAGCAGTACTTC	CAISGRQATSHEQYF
many	TRBV24-1	.	TRBJ2-2	TGTGCCACCCGATCGGACAGCAACACCGGGGAGCTGTTTTTT	CATRSDSNTGELFF
.	TRBV7-2	TRBD2	TRBJ2-7	TGTGCCAGCAGCCTCATAGGTGTTGGGACTAGTTCTTCCGAGCAGTACTTC	CASSLIGVGTSSSEQYF
.	TRBV12-3/TRBV12-4	.	TRBJ1-1	TGTGCCAGCGCCAAAAACAGGGACACTGAAGCTTTCTTT	CASAKNRDTEAFF
.	TRBV9	.	TRBJ1-5	TGTGCCAGCAGCAGGAGCTGGGGGCAGCCCCAGCATTTT	CASSRSWGQPQHF
many	TRBV12-3/TRBV12-4	.	TRBJ1-5	TGTGCCAGCAGTCCTGGAGGGGGGAAACAGCCCCAGCATTTT	CASSPGGGKQPQHF
few	TRBV15	TRBD2	TRBJ2-7	TGTGCCACCAGCCGACGAAGGACTAGCGGGAGCTCCGAGCAGTACTTC	CATSRRRTSGSSEQYF
many	TRBV4-2	.	TRBJ1-5	TGTGCCAGCAGCCCCTTTCGGGGGGGGAATCAGCCCCAGCATTTT	CASSPFRGGNQPQHF
many	TRBV19	TRBD1	TRBJ2-1	TGTGCCAGTAGTGTCCGGGACAGGGCTAATGAGCAGTTCTTC	CASSVRDRANEQFF
.	TRBV20-1	TRBD1	TRBJ2-7	TGCAGTGCTAGACCCGAGACAGGGACCCCCTACGAGCAGTACTTC	CSARPETGTPYEQYF
.	TRBV19	.	TRBJ2-5	TGTGCCAGCTGCACCGGGTCCCAGGTGGAGACCCAGTACTTC	CASCTGSQVETQYF
many	TRBV14	.	TRBJ2-5	TGTGCCAGCAGCCTCCGAGGTGGCAGGGCGCAAGAGACCCAGTACTTC	CASSLRGGRAQETQYF
many	TRBV5-8	.	TRBJ1-2	TGTGCCAGCAGCTTGGGCCCCCAGGAATCATATGGCTACACCTTC	CASSLGPQESYGYTF
many	TRBV5-5	TRBD1	TRBJ1-5	TGTGCCAGCAGCGCACTGACAGGGAGAAGTAATCAGCCCCAGCATTTT	CASSALTGRSNQPQHF
many	TRBV20-1	.	TRBJ2-1	TGCAGTGCTAGGGGCCTAGGGGGGGTCAATGAGCAGTTCTTC	CSARGLGGVNEQFF
.	TRBV24-1	.	TRBJ1-5	TGTGCCACCAGTGCGACAAGTGGTAGCAATCAGCCCCAGCATTTT	CATSATSGSNQPQHF
.	TRBV12-3/TRBV12-4	.	TRBJ2-6	TGTGCCAGCAGTTTTGGGGTGGGACTCTCTGGGGCCAACGTCCTGACTTTC	CASSFGVGLSGANVLTF
.	TRBV29-1	.	TRBJ1-2	TGCAGCGTCGGAAACTATGGCTACACCTTC	CSVGNYGYTF
.	TRBV24-1	.	TRBJ2-2	TGTGCCACCAGTGATTTTATCGGGGAGCTGTTTTTT	CATSDFIGELFF
.	TRBV20-1	.	TRBJ1-4	TGCAGTGCTCTCGGAGGGACTAATGAAAAACTGTTTTTT	CSALGGTNEKLFF
.	TRBV2	TRBD2	TRBJ2-7	TGCGCCAGCAGCTTCGGACTAGCGGGGGGGCGGTACCTCTACGAGCAGTACTTC	CASSFGLAGGRYLYEQYF
.	TRBV3-1	.	TRBJ1-1	TGTGCCAGCAGCCAAGGATCAGAGAACACTGAAGCTTTCTTT	CASSQGSENTEAFF
.	TRBV20-1	.	TRBJ2-3	TGCAGTTCTTATGGCAGGGGAACAGATACGCAGTATTTT	CSSYGRGTDTQYF